This T cell receptor (beta chain) was recorded in a study of cytomegalovirus exposure and HLA in healthy donors. Whole-study results and caveats: Researchers counted around 160 TCR beta chains as cytomegalovirus-associated. In an earlier analysis, in some 500 donors, most V segments appeared productive either ~87% or ~30% of the time. Among TCR sequences, most were rare, though some public TCRs appeared in many donors.

In this sample, this clone turned up a few times. The antigen remains unidentified. The J segment lost 4 bases and the V segment lost 3 bases, leaving 7 bases of the junction unmatched. The CDR3 spans 15 residues. Germline-derived CDR1 and CDR2 are MNHEY and SMNVEV (reference sequence). 60 Vbeta and 13 Jbeta primers were used in PCR. The repertoire was sequenced with immunoSEQ multiplex PCR; TCRdb's copy has only in-frame clones and lacks some. The data show approximately 150,000 clones, with roughly 77% seen just once and 4.9% held by the top ten. The V call is TRBV27, the J call TRBJ2-3; 7 bases match TRBD2. This clonotype was obtained from a male donor in good health and CMV-seronegative. Sequencing was done on a sample of PBMCs. As DNA, the CDR3 is TGTGCCAGCAGTTTGGACGGGAGGAGGCCAGATACGCAGTATTTT. It yields the protein CASSLDGRRPDTQYF.